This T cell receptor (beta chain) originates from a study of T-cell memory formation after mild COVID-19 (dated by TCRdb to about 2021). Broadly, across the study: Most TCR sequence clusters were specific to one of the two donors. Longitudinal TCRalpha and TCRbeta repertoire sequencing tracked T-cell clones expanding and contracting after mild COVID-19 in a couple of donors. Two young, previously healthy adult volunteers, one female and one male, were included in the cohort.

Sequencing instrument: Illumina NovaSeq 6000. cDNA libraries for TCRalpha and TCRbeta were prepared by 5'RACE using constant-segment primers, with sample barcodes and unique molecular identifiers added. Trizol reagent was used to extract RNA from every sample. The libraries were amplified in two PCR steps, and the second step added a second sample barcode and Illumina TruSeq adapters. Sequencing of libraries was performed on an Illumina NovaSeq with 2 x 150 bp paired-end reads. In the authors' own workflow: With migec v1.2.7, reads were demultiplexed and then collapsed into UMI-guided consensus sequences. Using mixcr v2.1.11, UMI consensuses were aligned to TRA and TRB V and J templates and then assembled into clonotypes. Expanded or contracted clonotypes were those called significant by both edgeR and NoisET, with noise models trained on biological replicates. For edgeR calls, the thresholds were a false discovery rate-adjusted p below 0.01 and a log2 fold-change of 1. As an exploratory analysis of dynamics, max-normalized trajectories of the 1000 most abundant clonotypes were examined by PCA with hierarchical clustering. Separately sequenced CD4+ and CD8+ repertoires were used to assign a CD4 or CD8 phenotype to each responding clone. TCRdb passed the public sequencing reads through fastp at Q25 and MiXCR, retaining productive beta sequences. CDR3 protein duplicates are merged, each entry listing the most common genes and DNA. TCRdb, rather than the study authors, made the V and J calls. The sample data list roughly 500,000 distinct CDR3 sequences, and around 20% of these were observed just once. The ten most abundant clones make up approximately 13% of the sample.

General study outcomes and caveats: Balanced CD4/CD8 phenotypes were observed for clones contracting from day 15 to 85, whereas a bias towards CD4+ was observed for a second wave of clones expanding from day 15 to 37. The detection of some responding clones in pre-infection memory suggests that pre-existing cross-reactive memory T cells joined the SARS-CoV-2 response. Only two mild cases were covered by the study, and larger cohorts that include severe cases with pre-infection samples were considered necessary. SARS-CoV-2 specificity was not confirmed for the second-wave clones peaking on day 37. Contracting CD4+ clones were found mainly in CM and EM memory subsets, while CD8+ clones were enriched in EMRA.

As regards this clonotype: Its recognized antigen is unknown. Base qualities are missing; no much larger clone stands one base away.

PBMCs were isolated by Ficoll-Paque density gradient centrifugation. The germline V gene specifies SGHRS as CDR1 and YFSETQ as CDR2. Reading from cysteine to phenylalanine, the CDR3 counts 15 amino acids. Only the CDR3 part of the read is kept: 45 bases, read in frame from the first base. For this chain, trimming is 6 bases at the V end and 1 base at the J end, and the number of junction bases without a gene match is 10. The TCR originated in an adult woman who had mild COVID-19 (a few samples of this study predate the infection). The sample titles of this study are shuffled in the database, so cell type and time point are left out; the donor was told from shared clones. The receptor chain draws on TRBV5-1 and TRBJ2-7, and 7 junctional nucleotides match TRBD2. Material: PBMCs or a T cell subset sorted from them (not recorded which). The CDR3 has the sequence CASTIAASGSYEQYF. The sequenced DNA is TGCGCCAGCACCATAGCGGCTAGCGGTTCCTACGAGCAGTACTTC.